The table lists the clone carrying this T cell receptor (beta chain) with a few counts. These data belong to a study of control samples from healthy donors and cancer patients. Produced via immunoSEQ multiplex PCR; TCRdb's table is partial and in-frame only. The sample consists of around 100,000 clones, 75% to 90% of them appearing once. Germline CDR1 is SGHTA and CDR2 is FQGNSA. The V and J ends lost 6 bases and 0 bases, in that order; junction bases with no gene match: 8. This CDR3 comprises 15 residues. The sample was PBMCs. V and J are TRBV7-2 and TRBJ2-7, with 7 bases matching TRBD1. The clonotype comes from a man aged 55 to 69 with lung cancer. CDR3 sequence (DNA): TGTGCCAGCAGGAGGGGGACAGTGAGCTCCTACGAGCAGTACTTC. Amino acid sequence: CASRRGTVSSYEQYF.